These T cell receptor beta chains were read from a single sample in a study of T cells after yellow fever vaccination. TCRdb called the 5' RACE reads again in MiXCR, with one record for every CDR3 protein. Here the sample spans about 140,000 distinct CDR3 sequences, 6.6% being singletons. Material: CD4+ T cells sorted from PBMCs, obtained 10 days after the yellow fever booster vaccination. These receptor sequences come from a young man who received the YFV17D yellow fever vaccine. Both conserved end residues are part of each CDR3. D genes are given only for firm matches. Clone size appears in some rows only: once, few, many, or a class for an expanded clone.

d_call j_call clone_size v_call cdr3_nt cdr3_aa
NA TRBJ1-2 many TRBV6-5 TGTGCCAGCAGTTACGGAGGGGCTTATGGCTACACCTTC CASSYGGAYGYTF
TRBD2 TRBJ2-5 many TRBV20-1 TGCAGTGCTAGAGATGGCGGGGGGGGAGAGACCCAGTACTTC CSARDGGGGETQYF
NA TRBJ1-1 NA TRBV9 TGTGCCAGCAGCCTCCGGGCCGGCGCTGAAGCTTTCTTT CASSLRAGAEAFF
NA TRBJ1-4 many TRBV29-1 TGCAGCGTTGGAGTCGCAACTAATGAAAAACTGTTTTTT CSVGVATNEKLFF
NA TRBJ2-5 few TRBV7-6 TGTGCCAGCAGCTTAGCGCGAGCCCGTGAGACCCAGTACTTC CASSLARARETQYF
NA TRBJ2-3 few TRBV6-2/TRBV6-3 TGTGCCAGCAGATACCCTTTTGGGGGTAGCCGGAGGGGCACAGATACGCAGTATTTT CASRYPFGGSRRGTDTQYF
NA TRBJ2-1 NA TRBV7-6 TGTGCCAGCAGCTTAGAACACGTCGGTGAGCAGTTCTTC CASSLEHVGEQFF
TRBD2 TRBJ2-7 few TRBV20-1 TGCAGTGCTAGAGACCGGCTACAAGCGGGAGGTACCGACGAGCAGTACTTC CSARDRLQAGGTDEQYF
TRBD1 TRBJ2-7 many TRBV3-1 TGTGCCAGCAGCCAAAGGATAGGGACGGGACAGGGGCCCTACGAGCAGTACTTC CASSQRIGTGQGPYEQYF
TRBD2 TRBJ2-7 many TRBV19 TGTGCCAGCCAAATCGGGACTAGCGGGAGTTACGAGCAGTACTTC CASQIGTSGSYEQYF
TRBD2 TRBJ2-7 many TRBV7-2 TGTGCCAGCAGCTTGGGACTAACCGGGGGGGAGCAGTACTTC CASSLGLTGGEQYF
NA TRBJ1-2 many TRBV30 TGTGCCTGGAGTGCAGGACCTCACGAGGTCTATGGCTACACCTTC CAWSAGPHEVYGYTF
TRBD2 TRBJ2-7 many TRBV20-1 TGCAGTGCTAGCCTAGCGGGAGGAGAGCAGTACTTC CSASLAGGEQYF
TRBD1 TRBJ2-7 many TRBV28 TGTGCCAGCAGTTTAGCCTCAGGGGACAGTTATTACGAGCAGTACTTC CASSLASGDSYYEQYF
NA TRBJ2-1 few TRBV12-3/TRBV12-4 TGTGCCAGCAGTTTAATCGGAGGGGTCGGGGAGCAGTTCTTC CASSLIGGVGEQFF
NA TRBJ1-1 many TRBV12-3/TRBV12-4 TGTGCCAGCAGTTACAGGGACACTGAAGCTTTCTTT CASSYRDTEAFF
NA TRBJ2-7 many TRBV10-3 TGTGCCATCAGTGAGACCCCCCTCCGGGCCAAGGGCTCCTACGAGCAGTACTTC CAISETPLRAKGSYEQYF
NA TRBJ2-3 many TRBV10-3 TGTGCCATCAGTGAAAATGGGGCCACAGATACGCAGTATTTT CAISENGATDTQYF
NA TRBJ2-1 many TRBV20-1 TGCAGTGCTAGAGATGGGTGGCCCCGGGATGAGCAGTTCTTC CSARDGWPRDEQFF
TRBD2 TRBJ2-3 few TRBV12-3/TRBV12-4 TGTGCCAGCACCTGGGCGCTAGCGGGAGGAGATACGCAGTATTTT CASTWALAGGDTQYF
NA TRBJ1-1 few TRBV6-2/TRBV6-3 TGTGCCAGCATTAAGAACACTGAAGCTTTCTTT CASIKNTEAFF
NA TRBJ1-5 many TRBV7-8 TGTGCCAGCAGCTTACTTGGTCGGGACAATAGCAATCAGCCCCAGCATTTT CASSLLGRDNSNQPQHF
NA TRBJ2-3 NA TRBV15 TGTGCCACCAGCAGAGATACTTATACGCAGTATTTT CATSRDTYTQYF
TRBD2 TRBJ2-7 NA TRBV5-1 TGCGCCAGCAGCGTCATGACTAGCGGGAGGGGGAACGAGCAGTACTTC CASSVMTSGRGNEQYF